This T cell receptor (beta chain) came from a study of blood T cell repertoires in COVID-19. On the study more broadly: Samples of COVID-19 (acute and convalescent) were obtained from the United States, Italy and Spain. From T cells, B-cell-depleted T cells, or PBMCs came the material, which was cDNA or gDNA.

The CDR3 runs to 15 residues. Per germline, CDR1 SGHTS and CDR2 YDEGEE. V was clipped by 0 bases and J by 2 bases, with 9 bases between them. Under the authors' procedure: Amplification of reference gene primers provided the estimated nucleated cell counts. TCRdb's table, derived via immunoSEQ multiplex PCR, lists solely in-frame clones and lacks some. For V, J and clone size, that table is used; D and trimming come from the DNA. The data contain roughly 280,000 clones, around 86% of them seen just once; the ten biggest clones take up roughly 2.2%. The chain combines TRBV5-8 with TRBJ1-3, with a tentative D call TRBD1 (5 bases). Sequenced: peripheral blood. This receptor was taken from a man in his fifties or sixties with acute or convalescent COVID-19. The CDR3 nucleotides are TGTGCCAGCAGCTTGGGCAGGGCCCCTGGAAACACCATATATTTT. Protein product: CASSLGRAPGNTIYF.